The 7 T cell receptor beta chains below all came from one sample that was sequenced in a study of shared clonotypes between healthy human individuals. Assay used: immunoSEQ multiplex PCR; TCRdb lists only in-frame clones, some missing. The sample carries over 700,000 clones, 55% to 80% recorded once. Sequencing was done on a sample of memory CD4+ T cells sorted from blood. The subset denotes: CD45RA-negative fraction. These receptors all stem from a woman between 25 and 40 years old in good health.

CDR3: CASSTLAGGLSYEQYF. In DNA form, the CDR3 reads TGTGCCAGCAGCACCTTAGCGGGAGGCCTCTCCTACGAGCAGTACTTC. J is TRBJ2-7 and V is TRBV5-4; 10 nucleotides line up with TRBD2. CDR1 SGHNT and CDR2 YYREEE come from the germline V gene (reference sequence). J lost 0 bases, V lost 4 bases, and 7 bases had no gene match. The CDR3 contains 16 residues. Full variable domain (missing parts from reference TRBV5-4 and TRBJ2-7): ETGVTQSPTHLIKTRGQQVTLRCSSQSGHNTVSWYQQALGQGPQFIFQYYREEENGRGNFPPRFSGLQFPNYSSELNVNALELDDSALYLCASSTLAGGLSYEQYFGPGTRLTVT.

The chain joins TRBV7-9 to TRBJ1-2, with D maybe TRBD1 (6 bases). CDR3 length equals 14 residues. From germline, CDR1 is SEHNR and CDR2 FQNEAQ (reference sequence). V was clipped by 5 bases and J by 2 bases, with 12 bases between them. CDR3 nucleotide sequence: TGTGCCAGCAGCCCAAGACAGGCGAACTATGGCTACACCTTC. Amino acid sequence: CASSPRQANYGYTF.

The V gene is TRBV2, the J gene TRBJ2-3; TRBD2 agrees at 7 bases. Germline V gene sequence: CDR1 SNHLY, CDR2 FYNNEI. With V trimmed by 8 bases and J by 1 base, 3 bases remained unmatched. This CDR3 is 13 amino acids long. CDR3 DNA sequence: TGTGCCAGCCGGGACTACCGCACAGATACGCAGTATTTT. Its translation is CASRDYRTDTQYF.

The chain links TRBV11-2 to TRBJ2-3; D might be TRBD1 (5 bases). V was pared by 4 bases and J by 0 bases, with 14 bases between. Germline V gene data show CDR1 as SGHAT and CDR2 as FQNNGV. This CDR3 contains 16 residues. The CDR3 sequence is CASSSIRGSSTDTQYF. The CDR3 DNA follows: TGTGCCAGCAGCTCCATTAGGGGCTCGAGCACAGATACGCAGTATTTT.

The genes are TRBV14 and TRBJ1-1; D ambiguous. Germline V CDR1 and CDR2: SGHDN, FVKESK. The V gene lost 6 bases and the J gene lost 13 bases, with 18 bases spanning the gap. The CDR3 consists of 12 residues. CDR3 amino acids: CASSPTALWVFF. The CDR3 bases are TGTGCCAGCAGTCCTACAGCATTGTGGGTTTTCTTT.

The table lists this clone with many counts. CDR3 nucleotides: TGTGCCAGCAGCTTAGGTGATCGGCTAGGACACAATGAGCAGTTCTTC. Its translation: CASSLGDRLGHNEQFF. The gene calls are TRBV11-2 and TRBJ2-1; no clear D. CDR1 is SGHAT and CDR2 is FQNNGV in the germline V gene. Trimming took off 1 base at V and 5 bases at J, with 15 bases between the two ends. The CDR3 runs 16 residues.

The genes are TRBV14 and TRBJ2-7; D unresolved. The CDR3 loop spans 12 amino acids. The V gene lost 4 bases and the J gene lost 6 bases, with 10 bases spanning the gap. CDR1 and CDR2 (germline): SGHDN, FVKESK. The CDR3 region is CASSPSRIEQYF. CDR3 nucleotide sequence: TGTGCCAGCAGCCCCAGTAGGATCGAGCAGTACTTC.